The clone carrying this T cell receptor beta chain was counted once. Its antigen is not identified. Donors consisted of healthy bone marrow donors. These data come from a study of cytomegalovirus exposure and HLA in healthy donors. Study conclusions and caveats: The authors reported that TCR beta sequences could predict HLA-A and HLA-B alleles. These predictions were accurate for most subjects in the first cohort. Cytomegalovirus status was reportedly diagnosed by the classifier with high sensitivity and specificity.

V was pared by 5 bases and J by 6 bases, with 14 bases between. CDR1 MNHNS and CDR2 SASEGT come from the germline V gene. The CDR3 spans 15 residues. PCR involved 60 Vbeta and 13 Jbeta primers. Assay: immunoSEQ multiplex PCR; the TCRdb copy retains only in-frame clones and omits some. Of 150,000 to 200,000 clones in the sample, roughly 60% were seen once. The V call is TRBV6-1, the J call TRBJ1-6; tentatively, D is TRBD1 (6 bases). Sequencing input: PBMCs. The sequence derives from a man aged 35 to 55 in good health and CMV-seronegative. CDR3 nucleotides: TGTGCCAGCAGTTGGGGGCGTCAGACTAATTCACCCCTCCACTTT. It translates to CASSWGRQTNSPLHF.